This T cell receptor beta chain was documented in a study of blood T cells in healthy people across ages. The second PCR ran roughly 6 to 12 cycles with a sample-barcoded 5' primer and J-beta primers. One entry per CDR3 protein, called by TCRdb with MiXCR from the 5' RACE reads. The table shows fewer than 2,000,000 distinct CDR3 sequences, with about 39% occurring only once. The CDR3 loop spans 13 amino acids. Germline CDR1 SGHAT, CDR2 FQNNGV. Of note for this clonotype: One end of the junction fails to match germline, which may point to a read error.

The sequenced material came from blood. The V and J genes are TRBV11-2 and TRBJ2-3; D possibly corresponds to TRBD2 (5 bases). The receptor's source is a human donor in good health. The chain's CDR3 is CAGSSGYTDTQYF. CDR3 nucleotide sequence: TGTGCCGGCAGCTCGGGATACACAGATACGCAGTATTTT.